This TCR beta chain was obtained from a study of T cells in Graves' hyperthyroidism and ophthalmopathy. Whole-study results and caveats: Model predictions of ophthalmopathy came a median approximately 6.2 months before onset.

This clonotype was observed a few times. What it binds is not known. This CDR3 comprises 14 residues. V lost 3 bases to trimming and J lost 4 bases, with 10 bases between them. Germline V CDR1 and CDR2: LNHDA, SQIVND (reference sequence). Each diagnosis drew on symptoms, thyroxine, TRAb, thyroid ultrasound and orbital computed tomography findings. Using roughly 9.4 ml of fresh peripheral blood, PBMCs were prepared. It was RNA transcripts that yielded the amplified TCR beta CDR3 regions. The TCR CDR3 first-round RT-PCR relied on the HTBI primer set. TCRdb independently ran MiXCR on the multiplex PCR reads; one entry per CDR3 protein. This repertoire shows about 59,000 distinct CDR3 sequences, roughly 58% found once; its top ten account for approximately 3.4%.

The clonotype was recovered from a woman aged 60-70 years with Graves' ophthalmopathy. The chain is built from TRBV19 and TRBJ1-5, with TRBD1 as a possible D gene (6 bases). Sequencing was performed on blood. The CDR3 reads CASSMTGYNQPQHF. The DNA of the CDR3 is TGTGCCAGTAGTATGACAGGTTATAATCAGCCCCAGCATTTT.